This entry features one T cell receptor beta chain sequence. Germline values: CDR1 LGHDT, CDR2 YNNKEL (reference sequence). The length of the CDR3 is 16 residues. The entry originates in a study of T cells expressing NK-cell markers. TCRdb reprocessed the 5' RACE reads and keeps a single row for each CDR3 protein, giving no DNA. The table lists about 160,000 distinct CDR3 sequences. The chain employs TRBV3-1 and TRBJ1-2; the D gene TCRdb calls, TRBD1, cannot be checked with no DNA. This TCR was sampled from a woman between 18 and 70 years old in good health. Material: blood T cells: a sorted CD56 or NKG2C T cell subset, CD4+ or CD8+ T cells, or bulk PBMC T cells (not recorded which). CDR3 loop: CASSPGTSGLNYGYTF.